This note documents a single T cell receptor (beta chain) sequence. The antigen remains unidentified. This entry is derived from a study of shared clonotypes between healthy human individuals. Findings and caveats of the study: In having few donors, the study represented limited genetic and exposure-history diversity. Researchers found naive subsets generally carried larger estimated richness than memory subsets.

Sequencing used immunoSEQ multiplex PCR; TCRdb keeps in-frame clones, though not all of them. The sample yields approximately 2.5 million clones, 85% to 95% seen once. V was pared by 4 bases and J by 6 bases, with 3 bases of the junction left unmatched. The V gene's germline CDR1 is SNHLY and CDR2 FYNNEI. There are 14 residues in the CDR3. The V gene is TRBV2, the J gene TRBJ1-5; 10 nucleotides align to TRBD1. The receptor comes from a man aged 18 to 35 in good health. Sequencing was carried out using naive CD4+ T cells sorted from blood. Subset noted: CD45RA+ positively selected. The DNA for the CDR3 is TGTGCCAGCAGTGGACAGGGGGCGGCTCAGCCCCAGCATTTT. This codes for CASSGQGAAQPQHF.